Shown below are 11 T cell receptor beta chains from a single sample sequenced in a study of T cell responses to AZD1222 COVID-19 vaccine. TCRdb's copy holds only in-frame clones and misses some; the assay was immunoSEQ multiplex PCR. Among about 97,000 clones listed, about 88% were seen once. Sequences were derived from peripheral blood, sampled on day 0 of AZD1222 vaccination. The origin of the receptors is an adult in good health.

V is TRBV7-2 and J is TRBJ1-2; 9 bases agree with TRBD1. V lost 4 bases and J lost 2; bases outside the gene matches: 14. The CDR3 is made up of 18 amino acids. Germline loops: CDR1 SGHTA, CDR2 FQGNSA. The CDR3 DNA sequence: TGTGCCAGCAGCTCTCCCGGCCGGAGACAGGGGGAAAACTATGGCTACACCTTC. Its translation: CASSSPGRRQGENYGYTF.

CDR3 in DNA: TGTGCCAGCAGTCGGCCCCCCGGGGGATTCAACTATGGCTACACCTTC. As protein: CASSRPPGGFNYGYTF. The rearrangement uses TRBV6-2 or TRBV6-3 and TRBJ1-2; the D gene is possibly TRBD1 (5 bases). CDR3 length: 16 residues. The V gene lost 5 bases and the J gene lost 2 bases, with 18 bases spanning the gap. Germline V lookup: CDR1 MNHEY, CDR2 SVGEGT.

This clone was counted once. The chain employs TRBV9 and TRBJ1-2; 8 bases fit TRBD1. Germline V lookup: CDR1 SGDLS, CDR2 YYNGEE. The V and J ends lost 4 bases and 2 bases, in that order; junction bases with no gene match: 22. This CDR3 comprises 20 residues. In DNA form, the CDR3 reads TGTGCCAGCAGCCCTGCGCCGGGGAGGACGACAGGGGAGTCCAACTATGGCTACACCTTC. Amino acid sequence: CASSPAPGRTTGESNYGYTF.

The V gene is TRBV27, the J gene TRBJ2-7, with D possibly matching TRBD2 (5 bases). The germline CDR1 and CDR2 sequences are MNHEY and SMNVEV (reference sequence). Trimming removed 4 bases from V and 7 bases from J, with 14 bases in between. CDR3 length: 13 amino acids. The CDR3 sequence: CASSYGSSGEQYF. In DNA, the CDR3 is TGTGCCAGCAGTTATGGGTCCTCGGGGGAGCAGTACTTC.

This clone was seen only a few times. CDR3 protein: CASSQVGVINNSPLHF. The DNA for the CDR3 is TGTGCCAGCAGCCAAGTGGGGGTAATTAATAATTCACCCCTCCACTTT. The gene calls are TRBV3-1 (or the pseudogene TRBV3-2) and TRBJ1-6; D may be TRBD1 (5 bases). From germline, CDR1 is LGHDT and CDR2 YNNKEL (reference sequence). The CDR3 is made up of 16 amino acids. Trimming stripped 1 base from V and 5 bases from J, with 12 bases between.

CDR3 nucleotide sequence: TGTGCCAGCAGCGGTCCTAGCGGGGGGGCACATACGCAGTATTTT. Residues: CASSGPSGGAHTQYF. The rearrangement joins TRBV13 to TRBJ2-3; TRBD2 matches 12 bases. CDR3 length: 15 residues. Per germline, CDR1 PRHDT and CDR2 FYEKMQ (reference sequence). The trim removed 5 bases at V and 7 bases at J, leaving 7 bases unmatched.

The chain couples TRBV5-6 to TRBJ2-3, with 8 bases fitting TRBD1. Trimming at V came to 3 bases and at J to 0 bases, leaving 12 bases not matched to a gene. The V gene's germline CDR1 is SGHDT and CDR2 YYEEEE. This CDR3 region has 18 residues. The CDR3 DNA reads TGTGCCAGCAGCTCCCCGACAGGGGACTTAACTAGCACAGATACGCAGTATTTT. This gives the protein CASSSPTGDLTSTDTQYF. The full variable domain, completed using reference TRBV5-6 and TRBJ2-3, is DAGVTQSPTHLIKTRGQQVTLRCSPKSGHDTVSWYQQALGQGPQFIFQYYEEEERQRGNFPDRFSGHQFPNYSSELNVNALLLGDSALYLCASSSPTGDLTSTDTQYFGPGTRLTVL.

This clone is a singleton in its sample. The J gene is TRBJ1-1, the V gene TRBV5-5; 9 bases fit TRBD1. This CDR3 contains 14 residues. Looked up from germline, CDR1 is SGHKS and CDR2 is YYEKEE (reference sequence). Losses at the gene ends were 4 bases for V and 6 bases for J; bases not matched to a gene: 7. DNA of the CDR3: TGTGCCAGCAGCACGGGACAGGGCCTTCCTGAAGCTTTCTTT. This gives the protein CASSTGQGLPEAFF.

The chain combines TRBV7-9 with TRBJ2-1, with 9 nucleotides matching TRBD1. Germline V gives CDR1 SEHNR, CDR2 FQNEAQ (reference sequence). This CDR3 comprises 16 residues. The ends lost 5 bases at V and 4 bases at J; junction bases unmatched: 9. The CDR3 DNA sequence: TGTGCCAGCAGCGCGTTCTGGGGACAGGGATACAATGAGCAGTTCTTC. Protein sequence: CASSAFWGQGYNEQFF. The whole variable domain, filled in from reference TRBV7-9 and TRBJ2-1, reads DTGVSQNPRHKITKRGQNVTFRCDPISEHNRLYWYRQTLGQGPEFLTYFQNEAQLEKSRLLSDRFSAERPKGSFSTLEIQRTEQGDSAMYLCASSAFWGQGYNEQFFGPGTRLTVL.

CDR3 sequence: CASSWSSSGGGDTQYF. For the CDR3, the DNA is TGTGCCAGCAGCTGGTCCTCTAGCGGGGGGGGAGATACGCAGTATTTT. This rearrangement joins TRBV5-4 to TRBJ2-3; 12 bases map to TRBD2. The CDR3 is 16 residues long. The germline V gene encodes CDR1 SGHNT and CDR2 YYREEE (reference sequence). Trimming took 3 bases from V and 5 from J; bases not matched to a gene: 7.

This chain joins TRBV19 and TRBJ1-2; no clear D gene. The CDR3 spans 15 residues. Germline assignment: CDR1 LNHDA and CDR2 SQIVND (reference sequence). V was trimmed by 0 bases and J by 5 bases, leaving 13 bases between them. The CDR3 loop reads CASSIDVSRPYGYTF. As DNA, the CDR3 is TGTGCCAGTAGTATAGATGTGAGTCGGCCGTATGGCTACACCTTC.